These 4 T cell receptor beta chains share one sample of origin, sequenced in a study of early stage breast cancer tumors. Profiled with immunoSEQ multiplex PCR; TCRdb holds only in-frame clones, not every one. The sample shows about 51,000 clones, about 77% of them seen only once. Sequenced sample: blood. These receptors originate from a person aged 40-50 years with breast cancer.

The chain employs TRBV5-4 and TRBJ2-7; 10 nucleotides agree with TRBD2. J lost 4 bases, V lost 3 bases, and 4 bases had no gene match. Germline CDR1 and CDR2: SGHNT and YYREEE (reference sequence). This CDR3 spans 14 amino acids. CDR3 in amino acids: CASSSGTSAYEQYF. The CDR3 DNA follows: TGTGCCAGCAGCTCAGGGACTAGCGCTTACGAGCAGTACTTC. Variable domain in full (rest from reference TRBV5-4 and TRBJ2-7): ETGVTQSPTHLIKTRGQQVTLRCSSQSGHNTVSWYQQALGQGPQFIFQYYREEENGRGNFPPRFSGLQFPNYSSELNVNALELDDSALYLCASSSGTSAYEQYFGPGTRLTVT.

The chain carries TRBV4-2 and TRBJ2-5, with 8 positions matching TRBD2. Trimming at V came to 4 bases and at J to 3 bases, leaving 10 bases not matched to a gene. The CDR3 contains 16 residues. Germline V CDR1 and CDR2: LGHNA, YNFKEQ. CDR3 bases: TGTGCCAGCAGCCCCCCCCGGGGGGGAACCGAAGAGACCCAGTACTTC. Amino acid sequence: CASSPPRGGTEETQYF.

A remark on this clone: A much larger clone sits a single nucleotide away, making a read error possible. This sequence joins TRBV5-4 and TRBJ2-7, with unresolved D. The CDR3 length is 11 residues. CDR1 is SGHNT and CDR2 is YYREEE in the germline V gene (reference sequence). V lost 3 bases and J lost 0, with 1 base in between. The CDR3, as DNA: TGTGCCAGCAGCTCCTCCTACGAGCAGTACTTC. It translates to CASSSSYEQYF. The full variable domain, with the rest looked up from reference TRBV5-4 and TRBJ2-7, is ETGVTQSPTHLIKTRGQQVTLRCSSQSGHNTVSWYQQALGQGPQFIFQYYREEENGRGNFPPRFSGLQFPNYSSELNVNALELDDSALYLCASSSSYEQYFGPGTRLTVT.

CDR3 nucleotides: TGTGCCAGCAGCTTAGCGGACAGACCTAACTATGGCTACACCTTC. This encodes CASSLADRPNYGYTF. V is TRBV7-9 and J is TRBJ1-2, with TRBD1 as a possible D gene (6 bases). Germline V gene data show CDR1 as SEHNR and CDR2 as FQNEAQ (reference sequence). Trimming took off 0 bases at V and 0 bases at J, with 8 bases between the two ends. CDR3 length equals 15 residues.